Listed below are T cell receptor beta chains from one sample, sequenced in a study of radiotherapy plus CTLA-4 blockade in lung cancer. Measured with immunoSEQ multiplex PCR; TCRdb has only the in-frame clones, and not every one. Found here are about 59,000 clones, approximately 68% of them singletons; the top ten hold roughly 8%. The sample here was peripheral blood, taken from a patient treated with radiotherapy plus ipilimumab. The receptors shown here come from a human donor with non-small cell lung cancer whose response to radiotherapy plus ipilimumab could not be evaluated. Both conserved end residues are part of each CDR3. Fields, in order: J gene, D gene, clone size, V gene, CDR3 protein, CDR3 DNA. The D gene is left open where the match is weak. Only some rows state a clone size, as once, few, many or a class for expanded clones.

TRBJ1-2 | TRBD1 | - | TRBV6-6 | CASSSLGQGDGYTF | TGTGCCAGCAGTTCCCTAGGACAGGGAGATGGCTACACCTTC
TRBJ2-3 | - | - | TRBV5-1 | CASSFPGASTDTQYF | TGCGCCAGCAGCTTTCCTGGGGCTAGCACAGATACGCAGTATTTT
TRBJ2-1 | TRBD2 | few | TRBV5-6 | CASSSGTSRMQFF | TGTGCCAGCAGCTCCGGGACTAGCCGTATGCAGTTCTTC
TRBJ2-7 | TRBD2 | - | TRBV11-3 | CASSREERGPFGEQYF | TGTGCCAGCAGCCGCGAGGAGCGGGGACCCTTTGGAGAGCAGTACTTC
TRBJ2-7 | TRBD2 | once | TRBV11-2 | CASSFTSGGYEQYF | TGTGCCAGCAGCTTTACTAGCGGGGGGTACGAGCAGTACTTC
TRBJ1-5 | TRBD1 | few | TRBV30 | CAWSKGARNQPQHF | TGTGCCTGGAGTAAGGGGGCGCGCAATCAGCCCCAGCATTTT
TRBJ1-1 | TRBD1 | few | TRBV5-1 | CASSYYRGNTEAFF | TGCGCCAGCAGCTACTACAGGGGGAACACTGAAGCTTTCTTT
TRBJ1-2 | - | - | TRBV6-1 | CASSDRASYGYTF | TGTGCCAGCAGTGACAGGGCTAGTTATGGCTACACCTTC
TRBJ1-1 | - | - | TRBV30 | CAWSADRNTEAFF | TGTGCCTGGAGTGCGGACAGGAACACTGAAGCTTTCTTT
TRBJ2-7 | - | - | TRBV7-3 | CASSPGPTYEQYF | TGTGCCAGCAGTCCAGGTCCTACCTACGAGCAGTACTTC
TRBJ2-7 | TRBD1 | - | TRBV7-2 | CASSRNRDSSYEQYF | TGTGCCAGCAGTCGCAATAGGGACAGCTCCTACGAGCAGTACTTC